This T cell receptor beta chain was obtained from a study of shared clonotypes between healthy human individuals. Libraries were prepared by immunoSEQ multiplex PCR; TCRdb keeps only in-frame clonotypes and omits some of them. The sample holds 2 million to 2.5 million clones, 85% to 95% seen once. Division of CD4+ cells produced a CD45RA+ naive subset and a CD45RA-negative memory subset. Germline trimming cut 7 bases from V and 8 bases from J; bases unmatched to any gene: 6. From germline, CDR1 is SGHTA and CDR2 FQGNSA. The CDR3 totals 13 residues. This clonotype originated in a man between 18 and 35 years old in good health. Some clones in this sample may be carry-over from other donors' samples. Specimen: naive CD4+ T cells from PBMCs. Subset in this sample: CD45RA+ positively selected. The V and J genes are TRBV7-2 and TRBJ2-1; 9 nucleotides line up with TRBD1. The CDR3, as DNA: TGTGCCAGCACCTCACGGACAGGGGATGAGCAGTTCTTC. Its translation is CASTSRTGDEQFF.